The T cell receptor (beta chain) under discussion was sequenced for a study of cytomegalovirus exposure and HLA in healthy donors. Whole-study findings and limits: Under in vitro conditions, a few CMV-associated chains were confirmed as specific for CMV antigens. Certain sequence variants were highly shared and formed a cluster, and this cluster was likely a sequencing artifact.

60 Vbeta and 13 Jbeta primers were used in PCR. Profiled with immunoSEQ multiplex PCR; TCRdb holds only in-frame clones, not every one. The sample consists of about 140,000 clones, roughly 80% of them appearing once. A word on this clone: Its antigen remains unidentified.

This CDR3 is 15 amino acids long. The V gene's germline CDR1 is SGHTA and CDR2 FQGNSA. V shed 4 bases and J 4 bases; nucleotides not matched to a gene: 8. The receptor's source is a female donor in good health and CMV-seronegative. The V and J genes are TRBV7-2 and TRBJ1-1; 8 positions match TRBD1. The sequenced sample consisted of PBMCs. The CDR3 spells CASSSQGQAGTEAFF. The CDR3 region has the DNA TGTGCCAGCAGCTCCCAGGGACAGGCGGGCACTGAAGCTTTCTTT.